A selection of T cell receptor beta chains follows, all from one sample in a study of blood T cell repertoires in COVID-19. The method was immunoSEQ multiplex PCR; TCRdb's version includes in-frame clones alone and lacks a portion of them. This table has some 200,000 clones, about 80% appearing once. Input material: peripheral blood. The source is a human donor with acute or convalescent COVID-19. The donor label of this sample is uncertain. Each CDR3 is given with its conserved first and last residue. The D gene is left open where the match is weak. The size entry is marked missing in some rows and otherwise reads once, few, many or a size class.

clone size	V gene	D gene	CDR3 length	J gene	CDR3 protein	CDR3 DNA
.	TRBV19	.	12	TRBJ2-3	CASSGVTDTQYF	TGTGCCAGTTCAGGGGTGACAGATACGCAGTATTTT
once	TRBV10-1	TRBD2	17	TRBJ2-3	CASSETSGGAGTDTQYF	TGCGCCAGCAGTGAGACTAGCGGGGGGGCTGGCACAGATACGCAGTATTTT
once	TRBV5-1	.	13	TRBJ1-2	CASMGTGNYGYTF	TGCGCCAGCATGGGAACAGGGAACTATGGCTACACCTTC
.	TRBV5-4	TRBD1	15	TRBJ2-7	CASSPGQAITYEQYF	TGTGCCAGCAGCCCGGGACAGGCAATTACCTACGAGCAGTACTTC
few	TRBV27	TRBD1	16	TRBJ2-7	CASSLSTGTGGYEQYF	TGTGCCAGCAGTTTATCGACCGGGACAGGGGGGTACGAGCAGTACTTC
.	TRBV6-1	.	14	TRBJ2-3	CASSDGLGADTQYF	TGTGCCAGCAGTGATGGCCTAGGGGCAGATACGCAGTATTTT
once	TRBV7-2	.	13	TRBJ2-2	CASSLGGTGELFF	TGTGCCAGCAGCTTGGGGGGCACCGGGGAGCTGTTTTTT
.	TRBV19	TRBD1	16	TRBJ1-2	CASSIAQGGYNYGYTF	TGTGCCAGTAGTATAGCACAGGGGGGTTACAACTATGGCTACACCTTC
.	TRBV5-1	.	13	TRBJ1-1	CASSPRQDTEAFF	TGCGCCAGCAGCCCACGACAGGACACTGAAGCTTTCTTT
.	TRBV2	TRBD2	15	TRBJ2-1	CASKLLAGGSDEQFF	TGTGCCAGCAAGCTGCTAGCGGGGGGTTCGGATGAGCAGTTCTTC
once	TRBV6-1	.	14	TRBJ2-7	CASSDLASTHEQYF	TGTGCCAGCAGTGACCTAGCGAGTACCCACGAGCAGTACTTC
.	TRBV7-9	.	12	TRBJ1-2	CASSFGDYGYTF	TGTGCCAGCAGCTTCGGTGACTATGGCTACACCTTC
.	TRBV19	TRBD2	16	TRBJ2-1	CASKQIRASGGNEQFF	TGTGCCAGTAAACAAATCCGGGCTAGCGGAGGGAATGAGCAGTTCTTC
.	TRBV6-5	TRBD1	13	TRBJ1-6	CASRVNRGVPLHF	TGTGCCAGCAGGGTAAACAGGGGGGTACCCCTCCACTTT
.	TRBV6-1	.	17	TRBJ1-5	CASSAPPGGNSNQPQHF	TGTGCCAGCAGTGCCCCCCCGGGGGGGAATAGCAATCAGCCCCAGCATTTT
.	TRBV30	.	14	TRBJ1-5	CAWDGGKGNQPQHF	TGTGCCTGGGATGGCGGAAAGGGCAATCAGCCCCAGCATTTT
.	TRBV18	.	16	TRBJ2-5	CASSPQVGGPKETQYF	TGTGCCAGCTCACCACAGGTGGGGGGGCCTAAGGAGACCCAGTACTTC
once	TRBV9	.	15	TRBJ1-1	CASSATGALNTEAFF	TGTGCCAGCAGCGCTACGGGTGCTCTGAACACTGAAGCTTTCTTT
.	TRBV7-2	TRBD2	16	TRBJ2-7	CASSLVAAGGRHEQYF	TGTGCCAGCAGCTTAGTTGCGGCGGGAGGGCGTCACGAGCAGTACTTC
.	TRBV11-2	.	12	TRBJ2-7	CASSRIRDEQYF	TGTGCCAGCAGCCGCATTCGGGACGAGCAGTACTTC
.	TRBV27	TRBD1	15	TRBJ1-5	CASSQGQGTGQPQHF	TGTGCCAGCAGTCAAGGACAGGGGACGGGTCAGCCCCAGCATTTT
.	TRBV4-1	TRBD2	21	TRBJ2-3	CASSQDRLAGENKSSTDTQYF	TGCGCCAGCAGCCAAGATCGACTAGCGGGAGAGAATAAGTCTAGCACAGATACGCAGTATTTT
.	TRBV2	.	15	TRBJ2-6	CASSVAVSGANVLTF	TGTGCCAGCAGTGTCGCGGTTTCTGGGGCCAACGTCCTGACTTTC
.	TRBV2	.	12	TRBJ1-1	CASGQGRSEAFF	TGTGCCAGCGGGCAGGGGCGGTCTGAAGCTTTCTTT
.	TRBV18	TRBD1	15	TRBJ1-2	CASSPEETGAYGYTF	TGTGCCAGCTCACCAGAGGAGACAGGGGCCTATGGCTACACCTTC
.	TRBV5-1	TRBD1	14	TRBJ2-5	CASSGGTGKETQYF	TGCGCCAGCAGCGGAGGGACAGGGAAAGAGACCCAGTACTTC
.	TRBV28	.	15	TRBJ1-5	CASTLLGRDNQPQHF	TGTGCCAGCACCCTCTTGGGGAGGGACAATCAGCCCCAGCATTTT
once	TRBV5-1	TRBD2	15	TRBJ2-7	CASSLELAGTYEQYF	TGCGCCAGCAGCTTGGAACTAGCGGGGACCTACGAGCAGTACTTC
.	TRBV7-9	TRBD1	14	TRBJ1-4	CASSDRGFNEKLFF	TGTGCCAGCAGCGACAGGGGATTTAATGAAAAACTGTTTTTT
few	TRBV5-1	.	16	TRBJ2-7	CASSLAGPLQGDEQYF	TGCGCCAGCAGCTTGGCAGGACCGCTACAGGGAGACGAGCAGTACTTC
.	TRBV19	.	13	TRBJ1-1	CASSIERGTEAFF	TGTGCCAGTAGTATAGAACGGGGGACTGAAGCTTTCTTT
.	TRBV19	.	14	TRBJ1-1	CASRYRESNTEAFF	TGTGCCAGTAGATACAGGGAATCGAACACTGAAGCTTTCTTT